Reported below is one T cell receptor beta chain. This clone was observed a single time. It has no known antigen specificity. One base away there is no much larger clone; base qualities are not given. The sample is drawn from a study of beta chain features in type 1 diabetes (dated by TCRdb to 2016 to 2019). At the level of the whole study: Mean age, gender distribution, total cell number and subset yield did not differ between patients and healthy donors. A total of 100 million to 140 million sorted cells were examined across all samples, and the number of cells per subset was strongly correlated with RNA yield. In the study, TCRB repertoires of sorted circulating CD4+ T cell subsets from recently diagnosed type 1 diabetes patients were compared with those of matched healthy donors. Naive and central memory subsets were obtained from all 28 donors, but regulatory and stem cell-like memory subsets were isolated from only 8 patients and roughly 8 healthy donors. What the authors observed across the whole study: Only small numbers of individuals were included in the HLA sub-analyses, which left unresolved whether HLA type had any influence on TCRB rearrangement. Because cDNA rather than genomic DNA was sequenced, highly expressing activated cells could have been over-represented, although no difference in activation and CD3 levels was found between groups. Naive, central memory and regulatory TCRB repertoires appeared to be more alike among patients than among healthy donors. Shorter templates might have been favored by PCR, but patient and control samples were amplified and corrected together, so both groups would have been affected equally by any skew. Patients with type 1 diabetes made fewer insertions and deleted more nucleotides at VDJ recombination sites, implying thymic rearrangement abnormalities. Type 1 diabetes patients showed a moderate but significant shortening of TCRB CDR3 length in all four CD4+ subsets.

All of the isolated RNA was reverse transcribed with the High Capacity cDNA Reverse Transcription Kit, so expressed TCRB transcripts were sequenced. Deep immunoSEQ sequencing was applied to naive, central memory and regulatory T cell samples, giving an average of roughly 3.5 million total reads per sample. Sorted cells were lysed in RLT buffer and RNA was extracted with DNase-treated RNeasy Micro or Mini kits, depending on cell number. Each cell subset was processed on its own to prevent cross-contamination, while patient and healthy donor samples were processed together. TCRB sequences were amplified from cDNA with the immunoSEQ multiplex PCR, producing 87-bp fragments spanning the CDR3 region. Sequencing of the amplicons was done on the Illumina HiSeq platform. From the authors' description of their analysis: PCR bias was computationally corrected using synthetic template baselines, reads within Hamming distance 2 were collapsed, and singletons that could not be merged were discarded. By aligning reads against IMGT, V, D and J genes, CDR3 length, and insertions or deletions at six rearrangement sites were assigned. Within each subset, clonotype counts were normalized to the number of sorted cells before true diversity and Gini coefficients were calculated with the tcR R package. Repertoire sharing was quantified using the overlap coefficient calculated on TCRB nucleotide sequences. As a proxy for the pre-selection repertoire, out-of-frame TCRB sequences from naive cells were analyzed. Sourced from immuneACCESS, this table was stored by TCRdb with only in-frame sequences that have V and J called. A share of the clones is absent; for the studies checked, an unresolved V gene accounts for under half, and the remainder has no known explanation. That table is the source of V, J and clone size, and D and trimming were worked out from the DNA. In this sample the table shows more than 300,000 clones, less than 15% of which occur a single time. The top ten clones comprise approximately 0.019% of the sample.

A single peripheral blood draw of around 0.11 L on average was collected from each donor into heparinised tubes. Using a panel that included CD45RO, CCR7, CD25, CD127, CD95 and CD27, naive, central memory, regulatory and stem cell-like memory CD4+ T cells were sorted on a BD FACSAria II. A purity above 95% was achieved for all sorted populations. PBMCs were separated immediately by Lymphoprep density gradient centrifugation and were stained directly, without being cultured. So that batch effects would be minimized, each experiment stained and sorted samples in pairs, pairing one healthy donor with one patient. Sequences SGHTA (CDR1) and FQGNSA (CDR2) are obtained from the germline V gene. Reading from cysteine to phenylalanine, the CDR3 counts 15 amino acids. CDR3 DNA is the only sequence kept; it has 45 bases, read in frame from the first base. Relative to germline, V is missing 4 bases and J is missing 7 bases, with 10 bases of the junction outside any gene match.

The chain was built from TRBV7-2 and TRBJ2-1, with 7 middle bases fitting TRBD2. This sequence originates from a woman under 30 in good health. Sequencing was done on a sample of naive CD4+ T cells from blood. The cell subset or site label on this specimen signifies: true naive CD4+ T cells. The CDR3 amino acid sequence is: CASSSGGSRVNEQFF. The DNA sequence reads TGTGCCAGCAGCTCCGGGGGGAGTAGAGTGAATGAGCAGTTCTTC.